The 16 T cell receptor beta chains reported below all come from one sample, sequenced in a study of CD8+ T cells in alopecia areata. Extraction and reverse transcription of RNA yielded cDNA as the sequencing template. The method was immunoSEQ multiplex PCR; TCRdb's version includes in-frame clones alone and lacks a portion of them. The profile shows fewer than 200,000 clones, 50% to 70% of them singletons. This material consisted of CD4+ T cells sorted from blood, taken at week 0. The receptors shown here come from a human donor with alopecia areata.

The CDR3 loop reads CATSRERARELFF. CDR3 DNA sequence: TGTGCCACCAGCAGGGAGAGAGCCCGGGAGCTGTTTTTT. This rearrangement joins TRBV15 to TRBJ2-2; no clear D. CDR1 LNHNV and CDR2 YYDKDF come from the germline V gene (reference sequence). The V gene lost 3 bases and the J gene lost 9 bases, with 11 bases spanning the gap. This CDR3 comprises 13 residues.

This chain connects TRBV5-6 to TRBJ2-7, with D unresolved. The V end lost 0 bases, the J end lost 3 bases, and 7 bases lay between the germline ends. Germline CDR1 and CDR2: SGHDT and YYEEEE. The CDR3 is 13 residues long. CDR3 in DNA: TGTGCCAGCAGCTTGGAGGGCCTCTACGAGCAGTACTTC. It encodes CASSLEGLYEQYF.

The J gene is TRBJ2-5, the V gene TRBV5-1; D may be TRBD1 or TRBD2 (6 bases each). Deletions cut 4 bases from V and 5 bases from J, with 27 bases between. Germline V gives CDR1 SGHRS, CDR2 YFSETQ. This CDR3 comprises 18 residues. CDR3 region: CASSRATGGPRDTETQYF. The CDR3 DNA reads TGCGCCAGCAGCCGCGCCACCGGGGGCCCTCGCGATACGGAGACCCAGTACTTC.

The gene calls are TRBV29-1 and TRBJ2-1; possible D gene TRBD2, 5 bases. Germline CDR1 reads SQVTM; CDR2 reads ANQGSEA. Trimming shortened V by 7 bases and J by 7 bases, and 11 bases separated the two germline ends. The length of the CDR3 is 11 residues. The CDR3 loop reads CSEKTGNEQFF. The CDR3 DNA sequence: TGCAGCGAAAAGACGGGAAATGAGCAGTTCTTC.

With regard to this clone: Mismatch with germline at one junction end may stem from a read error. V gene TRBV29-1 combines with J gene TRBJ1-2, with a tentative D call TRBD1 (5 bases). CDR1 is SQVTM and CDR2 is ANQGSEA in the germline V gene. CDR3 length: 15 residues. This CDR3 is CSAELMGGNFYGYTF. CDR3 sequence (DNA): TGCAGCGCTGAACTCATGGGGGGGAATTTCTATGGCTACACCTTC.

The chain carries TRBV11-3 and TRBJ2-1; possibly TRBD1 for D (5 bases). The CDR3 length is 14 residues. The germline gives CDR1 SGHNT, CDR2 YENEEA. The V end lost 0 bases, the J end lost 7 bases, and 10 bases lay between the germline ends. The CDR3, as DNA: TGTGCCAGCAGCTTAGATTCCAGGGAAAATGAGCAGTTCTTC. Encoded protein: CASSLDSRENEQFF.

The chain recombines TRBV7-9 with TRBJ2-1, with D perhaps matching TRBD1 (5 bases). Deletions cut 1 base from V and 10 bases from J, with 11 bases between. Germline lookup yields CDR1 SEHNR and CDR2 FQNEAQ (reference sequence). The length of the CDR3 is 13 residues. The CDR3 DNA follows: TGTGCCAGCAGCTTAGGGGCCTACAGGGAGCAGTTCTTC. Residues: CASSLGAYREQFF. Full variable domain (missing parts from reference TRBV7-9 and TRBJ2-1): DTGVSQNPRHKITKRGQNVTFRCDPISEHNRLYWYRQTLGQGPEFLTYFQNEAQLEKSRLLSDRFSAERPKGSFSTLEIQRTEQGDSAMYLCASSLGAYREQFFGPGTRLTVL.

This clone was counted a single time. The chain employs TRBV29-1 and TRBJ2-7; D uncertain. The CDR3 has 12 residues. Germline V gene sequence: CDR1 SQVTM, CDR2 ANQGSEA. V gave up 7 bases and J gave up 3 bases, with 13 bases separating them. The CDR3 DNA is TGCAGCGCGTCTGAAGGCAACTACGAGCAGTACTTC. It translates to CSASEGNYEQYF.

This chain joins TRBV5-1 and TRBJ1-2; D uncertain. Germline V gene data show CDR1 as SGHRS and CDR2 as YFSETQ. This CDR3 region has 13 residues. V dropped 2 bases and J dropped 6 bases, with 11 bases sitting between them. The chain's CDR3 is CASSLKGGDGYTF. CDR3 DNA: TGCGCCAGCAGCTTAAAAGGTGGAGATGGCTACACCTTC. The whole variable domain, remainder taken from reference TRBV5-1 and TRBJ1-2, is KAGVTQTPRYLIKTRGQQVTLSCSPISGHRSVSWYQQTPGQGLQFLFEYFSETQRNKGNFPGRFSGRQFSNSRSEMNVSTLELGDSALYLCASSLKGGDGYTFGSGTRLTVV.

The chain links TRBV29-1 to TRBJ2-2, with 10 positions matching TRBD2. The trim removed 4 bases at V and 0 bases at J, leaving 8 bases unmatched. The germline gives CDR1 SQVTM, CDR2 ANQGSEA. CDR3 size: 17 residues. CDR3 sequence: CSVVVLAGTANTGELFF. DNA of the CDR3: TGCAGCGTTGTTGTACTAGCGGGGACAGCGAACACCGGGGAGCTGTTTTTT.

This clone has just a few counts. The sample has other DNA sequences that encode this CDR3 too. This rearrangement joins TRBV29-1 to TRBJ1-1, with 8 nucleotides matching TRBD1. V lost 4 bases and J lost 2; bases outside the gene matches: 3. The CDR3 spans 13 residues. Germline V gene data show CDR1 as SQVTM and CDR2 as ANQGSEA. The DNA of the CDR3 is TGCAGCGTTGCTGGACAGGGAAACACTGAAGCTTTCTTT. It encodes CSVAGQGNTEAFF. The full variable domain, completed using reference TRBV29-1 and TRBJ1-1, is SAVISQKPSRDICQRGTSLTIQCQVDSQVTMMFWYRQQPGQSLTLIATANQGSEATYESGFVIDKFPISRPNLTFSTLTVSNMSPEDSSIYLCSVAGQGNTEAFFGQGTRLTVV.

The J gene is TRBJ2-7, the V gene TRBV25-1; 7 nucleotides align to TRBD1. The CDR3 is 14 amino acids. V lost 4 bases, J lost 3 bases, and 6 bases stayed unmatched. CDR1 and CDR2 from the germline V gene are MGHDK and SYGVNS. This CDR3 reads CASSGGTALYEQYF. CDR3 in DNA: TGTGCCAGCAGTGGGGGGACAGCACTCTACGAGCAGTACTTC.

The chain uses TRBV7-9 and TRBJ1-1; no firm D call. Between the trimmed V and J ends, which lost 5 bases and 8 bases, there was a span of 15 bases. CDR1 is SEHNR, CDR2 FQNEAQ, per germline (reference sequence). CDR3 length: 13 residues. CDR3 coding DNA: TGTGCCAGCAGCGACACACCGCAGACAGAAGCTTTCTTT. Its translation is CASSDTPQTEAFF. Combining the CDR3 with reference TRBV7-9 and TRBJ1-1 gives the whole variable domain DTGVSQNPRHKITKRGQNVTFRCDPISEHNRLYWYRQTLGQGPEFLTYFQNEAQLEKSRLLSDRFSAERPKGSFSTLEIQRTEQGDSAMYLCASSDTPQTEAFFGQGTRLTVV.

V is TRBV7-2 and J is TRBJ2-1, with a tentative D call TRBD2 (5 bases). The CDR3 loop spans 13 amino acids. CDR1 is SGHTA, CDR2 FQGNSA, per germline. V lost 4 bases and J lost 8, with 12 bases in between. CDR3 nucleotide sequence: TGTGCCAGCAGCTCGAGGGTTTCGGATGAGCAGTTCTTC. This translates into CASSSRVSDEQFF.

The CDR3 reads CSVTARDRGYEQYF. The CDR3 nucleotides read TGCAGCGTAACCGCCCGGGACAGGGGCTACGAGCAGTACTTC. The chain is built from TRBV29-1 and TRBJ2-7; 10 bases line up with TRBD1. J gave up 3 bases and V 6 bases, and 8 bases lay outside the gene matches. This CDR3 is built from 14 residues. The germline V gene encodes CDR1 SQVTM and CDR2 ANQGSEA.

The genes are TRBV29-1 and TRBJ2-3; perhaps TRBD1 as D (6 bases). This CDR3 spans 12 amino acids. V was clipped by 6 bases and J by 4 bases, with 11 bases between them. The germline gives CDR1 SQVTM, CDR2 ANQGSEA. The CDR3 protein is CSVETGPDTQYF. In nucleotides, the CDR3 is TGCAGCGTCGAAACAGGGCCAGATACGCAGTATTTT.